What follows is one T cell receptor (beta chain) and its context. Relative to the germline gene, one junction end is altered; a read error may explain this. This entry comes from a study of tumor-infiltrating lymphocytes in primary liver carcinoma. DNA and RNA were both co-extracted from about 19-30 mg of bulk tissue that had not been sorted. From approximately 500 ng total RNA, TCR beta cDNA was generated with a primer in the constant region. Slightly modified ARM-PCR with three nested multiplex PCR rounds yielded TCR beta libraries. Investigators reported that the first two PCR rounds, at around 10 cycles each, used TRBV1-TRBV30 forward primers with a C-beta reverse primer. TCRdb itself ran the multiplex PCR reads through MiXCR, one entry per CDR3 protein. The repertoire has 50,000 to 60,000 distinct CDR3 sequences, about 77% of them found once; the top ten carry approximately 25%. The CDR3 runs to 13 residues.

Material for sequencing was liver tumor tissue from sampling region 5. Subset denoted: tumor region T5, tumor centre. The clonotype was recovered from a man aged 35 to 55 with primary liver carcinoma and hepatitis B virus infection. V is TRBV12-3 or TRBV12-4 and J is TRBJ2-1, with D maybe TRBD1 (5 bases). The CDR3 reads CTSSLGQSNEQFF. In nucleotides, the CDR3 is TGTACCAGCAGTCTCGGACAAAGCAATGAGCAGTTCTTC.